This entry concerns a single T cell receptor (beta chain). This sample stems from a study of blood T cell repertoires in COVID-19. Whole-study context: The United States, Italy and Spain supplied acute and convalescent COVID-19 samples. Nucleic acid was either cDNA or gDNA, and it came from T cells, B-cell-depleted T cells, or PBMCs.

As processed by the authors: Reference gene primer amplification in the assay estimated nucleated cell counts. Profiled with immunoSEQ multiplex PCR; TCRdb holds only in-frame clones, not every one. The DNA gave D and trimming, while V, J and clone size come from that table. Among around 120,000 clones listed, just over 85% were seen once. The CDR3 covers 15 residues. With 5 bases removed from V and 7 bases from J, the gap between germline ends came to 18 bases. Germline V gene sequence: CDR1 SGHTA, CDR2 FQGTGA. The TCR comes from a woman in her forties or fifties with active or convalescent COVID-19. The sequenced sample was peripheral blood. The chain joins TRBV7-3 to TRBJ2-1; tentatively, D is TRBD2 (6 bases). In DNA, the CDR3 is TGTGCCAGCAGCCCCTCACGGGAGAACAGTAATGAGCAGTTCTTC. Translation: CASSPSRENSNEQFF.